These 13 T cell receptor beta chains were all obtained from the same sample, sequenced in a study of shared clonotypes between healthy human individuals. TCRdb keeps only in-frame clones here, not all; method: immunoSEQ multiplex PCR. The top ten hold 0.13% of the sample, which has millions of clones, 85% to 95% seen once. Sequences were obtained from naive CD4+ T cells sorted from blood. Subset in this sample: CD45RA+ positively selected. Source of these receptors: a young man in good health.

The chain employs TRBV27 and TRBJ2-7, with D possibly TRBD2 on 5 matching bases. The CDR3 is 19 residues long. The germline CDR1 and CDR2 sequences are MNHEY and SMNVEV (reference sequence). V was pared by 1 base and J by 3 bases, with 25 bases between. The CDR3 DNA reads TGTGCCAGCAGTTTATTTACCCCGACGGGGATCTTTGGGCGCTACGAGCAGTACTTC. Its protein product is CASSLFTPTGIFGRYEQYF.

This clone showed up just once. The chain uses TRBV10-3 and TRBJ2-7, with TRBD1 matching over 7 bases. The germline V gene encodes CDR1 ENHRY and CDR2 SYGVKD. J gave up 3 bases and V 10 bases, and 3 bases lay outside the gene matches. The CDR3 is made up of 11 amino acids. The CDR3 nucleotides are TGTGCCACCGGGGACAGCTACGAGCAGTACTTC. Amino acid sequence: CATGDSYEQYF.

V is TRBV5-1 and J is TRBJ1-6; 7 nucleotides match TRBD1. The germline V gene encodes CDR1 SGHRS and CDR2 YFSETQ. V lost 0 bases to trimming and J lost 10 bases; unmatched junction nucleotides: 7. The CDR3 contains 15 residues. The CDR3 nucleotides are TGCGCCAGCAGCTTGGAAGCGACAGGGCAATCACCCCTCCACTTT. Translated, it gives CASSLEATGQSPLHF.

The rearrangement joins TRBV5-4 to TRBJ2-7, with 10 bases aligning to TRBD2. The CDR3 totals 16 residues. The germline gives CDR1 SGHNT, CDR2 YYREEE (reference sequence). The V and J ends lost 4 bases and 7 bases, in that order; junction bases with no gene match: 14. The chain's CDR3 is CASSSGLAEAPWEQYF. The CDR3 nucleotides are TGTGCCAGCAGCAGCGGACTAGCGGAGGCCCCCTGGGAGCAGTACTTC.

This clone was seen once. The sample carries other DNA sequences with the same CDR3. The chain employs TRBV5-1 and TRBJ2-6, with D hard to call. Germline V lookup: CDR1 SGHRS, CDR2 YFSETQ. The CDR3 runs 14 residues. V lost 5 bases and J 0 bases, leaving 6 bases between the germline ends. The CDR3 here is CASSSSSGANVLTF. CDR3 coding DNA: TGCGCCAGCAGTTCGAGCTCTGGGGCCAACGTCCTGACTTTC.

The chain recombines TRBV18 with TRBJ2-1, with 9 bases lining up with TRBD2. CDR1 KGHSH and CDR2 LQKENI come from the germline V gene. The ends lost 6 bases at V and 4 bases at J; junction bases unmatched: 4. The CDR3 runs to 14 residues. CDR3 region: CASSYAGGYNEQFF. CDR3 in DNA: TGTGCCAGCTCTTACGCGGGAGGGTACAATGAGCAGTTCTTC.

The genes are TRBV6-5 and TRBJ1-1; D not resolved. Germline lookup yields CDR1 MNHEY and CDR2 SVGAGI. The V end was cut by 6 bases, the J end by 10 bases, with 12 bases between. The CDR3 has 11 amino acids. The CDR3 here is CASRGPMRAFF. CDR3 bases: TGTGCCAGCAGAGGCCCGATGCGAGCTTTCTTT.

The V gene is TRBV7-2, the J gene TRBJ2-7; 8 nucleotides agree with TRBD2. Germline V gene sequence: CDR1 SGHTA, CDR2 FQGNSA. The CDR3 has 13 amino acids. V lost 5 bases to trimming and J lost 7 bases; unmatched junction nucleotides: 7. This CDR3 is CASSLRIAGEQYF. CDR3 sequence (DNA): TGTGCCAGCAGCCTTCGGATAGCGGGGGAGCAGTACTTC.

As to this clone: The same CDR3 can be traced to other DNA sequences in this sample. The chain's CDR3 is CASSVADSYNEQFF. The CDR3 DNA sequence: TGTGCCAGCAGCGTAGCTGACAGCTACAATGAGCAGTTCTTC. The chain has TRBV9 and TRBJ2-1, with D maybe TRBD1 (5 bases). Germline assignment: CDR1 SGDLS and CDR2 YYNGEE. V was shortened by 0 bases and J by 3 bases, with 7 bases between the two germline ends. This CDR3 is built from 14 residues.

The CDR3 here is CASSYLSGGAINEQFF. DNA of the CDR3: TGTGCCAGCAGCTATCTGAGCGGGGGGGCGATCAATGAGCAGTTCTTC. V gene TRBV5-4 combines with J gene TRBJ2-1; TRBD2 matches at 10 bases. The germline V gene has CDR1 SGHNT and CDR2 YYREEE (reference sequence). The V gene end was trimmed by 3 bases and the J gene end by 6 bases; junction bases not matched to a gene: 9. CDR3 length equals 16 residues. Combining the CDR3 with reference TRBV5-4 and TRBJ2-1 gives the whole variable domain ETGVTQSPTHLIKTRGQQVTLRCSSQSGHNTVSWYQQALGQGPQFIFQYYREEENGRGNFPPRFSGLQFPNYSSELNVNALELDDSALYLCASSYLSGGAINEQFFGPGTRLTVL.

The chain carries TRBV7-9 and TRBJ1-2; TRBD1 aligns across 7 bases. The CDR3 has 17 residues. Germline CDR1 SEHNR, CDR2 FQNEAQ (reference sequence). V gave up 2 bases and J gave up 8 bases; unmatched junction bases: 17. This CDR3 reads CASSLSLDRPLGEGYTF. The CDR3 nucleotides read TGTGCCAGCAGCTTAAGTCTGGACAGGCCTTTAGGAGAAGGCTACACCTTC.

V and J are TRBV10-3 and TRBJ2-6; perhaps TRBD1 as D (6 bases). V lost 8 bases, J lost 4 bases, and 15 bases lay in between. This CDR3 is built from 15 residues. Per the germline V gene, CDR1 is ENHRY and CDR2 is SYGVKD. DNA of the CDR3: TGTGCCATCTCTGAACAGGGTTCCGGGGCCAACGTCCTGACTTTC. Encoded protein: CAISEQGSGANVLTF.

Of note for this clone: Other DNA sequences of this sample code for an identical CDR3. The rearrangement links TRBV30 to TRBJ1-1; no clear D gene. The V and J ends lost 0 bases and 5 bases respectively, with 10 bases between them. The CDR3 runs to 13 residues. CDR1 GTSNPN and CDR2 SVGIG come from the germline V gene (reference sequence). CDR3 in amino acids: CAWSVEGRTEAFF. CDR3 sequence (DNA): TGTGCCTGGAGTGTGGAGGGAAGGACTGAAGCTTTCTTT.